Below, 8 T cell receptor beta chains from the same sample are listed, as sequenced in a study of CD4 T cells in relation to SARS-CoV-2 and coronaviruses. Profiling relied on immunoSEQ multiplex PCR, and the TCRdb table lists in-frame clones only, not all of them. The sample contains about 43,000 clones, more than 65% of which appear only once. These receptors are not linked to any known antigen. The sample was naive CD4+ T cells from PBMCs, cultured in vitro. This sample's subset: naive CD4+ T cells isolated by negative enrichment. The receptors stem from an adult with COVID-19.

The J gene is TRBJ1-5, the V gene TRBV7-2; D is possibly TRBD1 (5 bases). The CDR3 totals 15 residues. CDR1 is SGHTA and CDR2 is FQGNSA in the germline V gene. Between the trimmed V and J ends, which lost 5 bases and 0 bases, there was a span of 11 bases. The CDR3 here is CASSRDSNSNQPQHF. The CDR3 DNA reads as TGTGCCAGCAGCCGCGACAGTAATAGCAATCAGCCCCAGCATTTT.

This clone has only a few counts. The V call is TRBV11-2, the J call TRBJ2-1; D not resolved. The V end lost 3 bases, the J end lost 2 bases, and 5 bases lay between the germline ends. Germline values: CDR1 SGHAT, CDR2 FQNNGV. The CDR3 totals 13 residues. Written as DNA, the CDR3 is TGTGCCAGCAGCTTCGGACCCTACAATGAGCAGTTCTTC. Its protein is CASSFGPYNEQFF. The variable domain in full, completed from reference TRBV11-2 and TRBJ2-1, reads EAGVAQSPRYKIIEKRQSVAFWCNPISGHATLYWYQQILGQGPKLLIQFQNNGVVDDSQLPKDRFSAERLKGVDSTLKIQPAKLEDSAVYLCASSFGPYNEQFFGPGTRLTVL.

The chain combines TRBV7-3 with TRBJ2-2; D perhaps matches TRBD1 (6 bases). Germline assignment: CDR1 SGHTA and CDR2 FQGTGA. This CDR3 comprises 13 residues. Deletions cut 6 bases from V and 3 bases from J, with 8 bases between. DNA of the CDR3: TGTGCCAGCAGGGACAGATACACCGGGGAGCTGTTTTTT. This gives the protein CASRDRYTGELFF.

The CDR3 coding sequence is TGTGCCAGCAGTGGGACTAGCGACACCGGGGAGCTGTTTTTT. Translated: CASSGTSDTGELFF. The V gene is TRBV25-1, the J gene TRBJ2-2; 9 bases match TRBD2. The CDR3 has 14 residues. Germline V gives CDR1 MGHDK, CDR2 SYGVNS. The V segment lost 4 bases and the J segment 3 bases; nucleotides outside the gene matches: 0.

The chain's CDR3 is CASSPSDGELFF. The CDR3 nucleotides read TGTGCCAGCTCACCGTCGGACGGGGAGCTGTTTTTT. This chain links TRBV18 with TRBJ2-2; D ambiguous. The germline gives CDR1 KGHSH, CDR2 LQKENI. The CDR3 length is 12 residues. The ends were cut back, 3 bases at V and 7 bases at J, with 6 bases in the middle.

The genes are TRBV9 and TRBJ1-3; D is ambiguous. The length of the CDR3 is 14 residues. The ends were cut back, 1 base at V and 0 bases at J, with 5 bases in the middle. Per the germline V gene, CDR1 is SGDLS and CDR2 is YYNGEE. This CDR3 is CASSVTDSGNTIYF. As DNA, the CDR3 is TGTGCCAGCAGCGTAACAGACTCTGGAAACACCATATATTTT.

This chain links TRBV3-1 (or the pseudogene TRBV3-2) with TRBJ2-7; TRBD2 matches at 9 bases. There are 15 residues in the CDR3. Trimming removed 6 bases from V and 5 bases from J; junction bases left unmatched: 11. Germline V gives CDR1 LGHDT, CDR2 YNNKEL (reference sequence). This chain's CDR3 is CASRLAGGFSNEQYF. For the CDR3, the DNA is TGTGCCAGCAGGTTGGCGGGAGGGTTTTCGAACGAGCAGTACTTC.

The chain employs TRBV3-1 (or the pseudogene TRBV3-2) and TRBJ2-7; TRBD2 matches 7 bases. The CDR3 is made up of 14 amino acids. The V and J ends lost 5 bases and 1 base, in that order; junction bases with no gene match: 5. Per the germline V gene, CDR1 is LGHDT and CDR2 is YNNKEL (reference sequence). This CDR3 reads CASSYSGRSYEQYF. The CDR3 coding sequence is TGTGCCAGCAGCTATTCCGGGAGGTCCTACGAGCAGTACTTC.